This T cell receptor beta chain comes out of a study of OX40 agonist ivuxolimab in advanced cancers. TCRdb keeps only in-frame clones here, not all; method: immunoSEQ multiplex PCR. The sample holds approximately 26,000 clones; about 85% are singletons and the top ten take almost 35%. With regard to this clone: The antigen remains undetermined.

Overall study results and limits: Relative to CD4+ cells, CD8+ T cells on average had more expanded clones.

This material consisted of CD4+ or CD8+ T cells sorted from blood, taken in a trial of the OX40 agonist ivuxolimab. This TCR was recovered from an adult with an advanced solid tumor such as melanoma, head and neck, liver or kidney cancer.

CDR3 protein: CASSTSGRAGNEQFF. As DNA, the CDR3 is TGTGCCAGTAGTACAAGCGGGAGGGCAGGGAATGAGCAGTTCTTC. The chain recombines TRBV19 with TRBJ2-1; 10 bases fit TRBD2. The V gene end was trimmed by 4 bases and the J gene end by 7 bases; junction bases not matched to a gene: 7. Per the germline V gene, CDR1 is LNHDA and CDR2 is SQIVND (reference sequence). CDR3 length: 15 residues.